The 16 T cell receptor beta chains below all came from one sample that was sequenced in a study of T cell repertoires in cytomegalovirus infection. No antigen has been assigned to these receptors. MiXCR, applied by TCRdb to the reads, yields one record per CDR3 protein. The data contain roughly 350,000 distinct CDR3 sequences, approximately 30% of them singletons. Sequences were derived from cultured PBMCs, sampled from culture after CMV antigen stimulation. Receptor source: a human donor in good health (CMV status not recorded). Some clones in this sample may be carry-over from other donors' samples.

This clonotype was observed a handful of times. The rearrangement uses TRBV7-9 and TRBJ1-2; D is ambiguous. V lost 0 bases and J 2 bases, leaving 10 bases between the germline ends. This CDR3 region has 15 residues. Germline V gene lookup returns CDR1 SEHNR and CDR2 FQNEAQ (reference sequence). DNA of the CDR3: TGTGCCAGCAGCTTAGCACCTGGTGGGAACTATGGCTACACCTTC. It specifies CASSLAPGGNYGYTF. Full variable domain (missing parts from reference TRBV7-9 and TRBJ1-2): DTGVSQNPRHKITKRGQNVTFRCDPISEHNRLYWYRQTLGQGPEFLTYFQNEAQLEKSRLLSDRFSAERPKGSFSTLEIQRTEQGDSAMYLCASSLAPGGNYGYTFGSGTRLTVV.

This chain connects TRBV5-4 to TRBJ2-7; possible D gene TRBD2, 5 bases. Germline V gene lookup returns CDR1 SGHNT and CDR2 YYREEE (reference sequence). Trimming shortened V by 3 bases and J by 7 bases, and 14 bases separated the two germline ends. The CDR3 runs 13 residues. DNA of the CDR3: TGTGCCAGCAGCTCGGGCATAGCGAGGGAGCAGTACGTC. The encoded protein is CASSSGIAREQYV.

This chain joins TRBV15 and TRBJ2-3, with 8 bases lining up with TRBD1. Germline-derived CDR1 and CDR2 are LNHNV and YYDKDF (reference sequence). This CDR3 comprises 14 residues. Germline trimming cut 3 bases from V and 3 bases from J; bases unmatched to any gene: 2. CDR3 nucleotide sequence: TGTGCCACCAGCAGGGACAGGGTGACAGATACGCAGTATTTT. It specifies CATSRDRVTDTQYF.

A few counts support this clonotype. J is TRBJ2-7 and V is TRBV7-2, with TRBD1 as a possible D gene (6 bases). Trimming removed 5 bases from V and 0 bases from J, with 11 bases in between. CDR3 size: 14 residues. In germline, CDR1 is SGHTA, CDR2 FQGNSA. In DNA, the CDR3 is TGTGCCAGCAGCCCCCGACAGGTCTCCTACGAGCAGTACTTC. It codes for CASSPRQVSYEQYF.

The chain links TRBV27 to TRBJ2-2, with 7 nucleotides matching TRBD2. The germline CDR1 and CDR2 sequences are MNHEY and SMNVEV (reference sequence). J gave up 1 base and V 5 bases, and 4 bases lay outside the gene matches. The CDR3 extends over 15 amino acids. CDR3: CASSILALNTGELFF. DNA of the CDR3: TGTGCCAGCAGTATACTAGCGCTGAACACCGGGGAGCTGTTTTTT.

This clonotype has only one observation. The chain has TRBV19 and TRBJ1-1; D not certain. CDR3 length: 15 amino acids. The V gene's germline CDR1 is LNHDA and CDR2 SQIVND (reference sequence). Trimming left V 6 bases short and J 1 base short, with 15 bases between. In nucleotides, the CDR3 is TGTGCCAGTAGATTATTACGGTCTCAGAACACTGAAGCTTTCTTT. Translation: CASRLLRSQNTEAFF.

This clonotype appeared a few times. This chain connects TRBV5-6 to TRBJ1-5; D call uncertain. This CDR3 has 14 residues. Germline loops: CDR1 SGHDT, CDR2 YYEEEE. V dropped 1 base and J dropped 0 bases, with 5 bases sitting between them. The CDR3 DNA follows: TGTGCCAGCAGCTTGTACAATAGCAATCAGCCCCAGCATTTT. It encodes CASSLYNSNQPQHF.

This clonotype was counted between two and nine times. The gene calls are TRBV27 and TRBJ2-7; possible D gene TRBD2, 5 bases. V lost 6 bases, J lost 8 bases, and 14 bases lay in between. The germline V gene has CDR1 MNHEY and CDR2 SMNVEV (reference sequence). This CDR3 has 12 amino acids. The CDR3 sequence is CASRSRATKQYF. CDR3 nucleotide sequence: TGTGCCAGCAGGTCTAGAGCGACTAAGCAGTACTTC.

The chain recombines TRBV5-6 with TRBJ1-5; D possibly corresponds to TRBD1 (6 bases). CDR3 length equals 14 residues. CDR1 and CDR2 (germline): SGHDT, YYEEEE. Trimming cost V 0 bases and J 6 bases, with 10 bases left between them. The CDR3 DNA reads TGTGCCAGCAGCTTGGGACAGGCTTTTCAGCCCCAGCATTTT. Translated, it gives CASSLGQAFQPQHF.

CDR3 in amino acids: CASSYSGTGETQYF. As DNA, the CDR3 is TGTGCCAGCAGTTACTCCGGGACAGGGGAGACCCAGTACTTC. The rearrangement uses TRBV6-5 and TRBJ2-5; 9 nucleotides align to TRBD1. The CDR3 runs to 14 residues. J gave up 5 bases and V 0 bases, and 1 base lay outside the gene matches. Germline V gene data show CDR1 as MNHEY and CDR2 as SVGAGI.

The chain carries TRBV29-1 and TRBJ2-2; D gene ambiguous. Per germline, CDR1 SQVTM and CDR2 ANQGSEA. The CDR3 has 13 residues. Trimming removed 7 bases at V and 0 bases at J, with 9 bases between. In DNA, the CDR3 is TGCAGCGGAACAGTTACGAACACCGGGGAGCTGTTTTTT. Amino acid sequence: CSGTVTNTGELFF.

The rearrangement uses TRBV20-1 and TRBJ1-2, with TRBD1 matching 9 bases. The V segment lost 5 bases and the J segment 7 bases; nucleotides outside the gene matches: 17. CDR1 and CDR2 (germline): DFQATT, SNEGSKA (reference sequence). This CDR3 has 16 residues. CDR3 DNA: TGCAGTGCTCGAGTTTCGCGGGACAGGGAAAGCTCTGGCTACACCTTC. Translating gives CSARVSRDRESSGYTF.

The chain employs TRBV2 and TRBJ2-3; 11 nucleotides line up with TRBD2. CDR1 and CDR2 from the germline V gene are SNHLY and FYNNEI. This CDR3 comprises 17 residues. V was pared by 5 bases and J by 4 bases, with 11 bases of the junction left unmatched. CDR3 region: CASSSRSGLAAADTQYF. CDR3 DNA sequence: TGTGCCAGCAGTTCACGGTCGGGACTAGCGGCAGCAGATACGCAGTATTTT.

This clonotype is a singleton in its sample. CDR3 DNA: TGCAGTGCTCGCATCAGGACTAGCGGGAACAATGAGCAGTTCTTC. Its protein is CSARIRTSGNNEQFF. This chain uses TRBV20-1 with TRBJ2-1; 12 bases line up with TRBD2. With V trimmed by 5 bases and J by 5 bases, 7 bases remained unmatched. Germline assignment: CDR1 DFQATT and CDR2 SNEGSKA (reference sequence). The CDR3 loop spans 15 amino acids.

The J gene is TRBJ2-3, the V gene TRBV10-3; 8 bases match TRBD2. V was pared by 4 bases and J by 5 bases, with 11 bases of the junction left unmatched. Germline assignment: CDR1 ENHRY and CDR2 SYGVKD. The length of the CDR3 is 16 residues. The CDR3 protein is CAISAVLREVGDTQYF. CDR3 DNA: TGTGCCATCAGTGCGGTTTTGCGGGAGGTAGGAGATACGCAGTATTTT.

This chain joins TRBV14 and TRBJ1-6, with D perhaps matching TRBD1 (6 bases). The germline CDR1 and CDR2 sequences are SGHDN and FVKESK. This CDR3 comprises 15 residues. Trimming stripped 0 bases from V and 9 bases from J, with 12 bases between. CDR3 region: CASSQDHRAGSPLHF. In DNA form, the CDR3 reads TGTGCCAGCAGCCAAGATCACAGGGCGGGTTCACCCCTCCACTTT.